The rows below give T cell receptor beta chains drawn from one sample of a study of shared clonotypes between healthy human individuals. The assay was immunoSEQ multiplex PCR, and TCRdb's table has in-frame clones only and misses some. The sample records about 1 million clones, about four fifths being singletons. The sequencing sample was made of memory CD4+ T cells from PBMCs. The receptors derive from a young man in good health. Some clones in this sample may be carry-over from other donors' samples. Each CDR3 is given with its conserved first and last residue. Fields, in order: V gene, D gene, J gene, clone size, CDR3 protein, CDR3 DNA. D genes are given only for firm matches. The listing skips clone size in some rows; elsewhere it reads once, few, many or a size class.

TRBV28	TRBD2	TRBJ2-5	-	CASSQRLAEQETQYF	TGTGCCAGCAGTCAGCGACTAGCGGAACAAGAGACCCAGTACTTC
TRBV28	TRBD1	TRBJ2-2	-	CASSLSGTANTGELFF	TGTGCCAGCAGTTTATCCGGGACAGCGAACACCGGGGAGCTGTTTTTT
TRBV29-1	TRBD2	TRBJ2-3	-	CSLWTSGRGSDTQYF	TGCAGCCTCTGGACTAGCGGGAGGGGTTCAGATACGCAGTATTTT
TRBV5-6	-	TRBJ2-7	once	CASSSTIYEQYF	TGTGCCAGCAGCTCGACCATCTACGAGCAGTACTTC
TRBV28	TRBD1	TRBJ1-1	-	CASSEGAWDRGKVAFF	TGTGCCAGCAGTGAAGGGGCCTGGGACAGGGGCAAGGTAGCTTTCTTT
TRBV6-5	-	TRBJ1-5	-	CASSLWGGQQPQHF	TGTGCCAGCAGTTTATGGGGGGGCCAACAGCCCCAGCATTTT
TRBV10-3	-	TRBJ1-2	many	CAISEGLKYGYTF	TGTGCCATCAGTGAGGGACTGAAATATGGCTACACCTTC
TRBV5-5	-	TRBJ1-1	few	CASSLYGTTEAFF	TGTGCCAGCAGCTTGTATGGAACCACTGAAGCTTTCTTT
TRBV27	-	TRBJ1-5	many	CASSLLGQPQHF	TGTGCCAGCAGTTTGTTGGGACAGCCCCAGCATTTT
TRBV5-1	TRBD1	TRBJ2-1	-	CASSFYRGVKFF	TGCGCCAGCAGCTTCTACAGGGGAGTCAAGTTCTTC
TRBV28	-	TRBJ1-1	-	CASSLLKSTEAFF	TGTGCCAGCAGTTTACTCAAGTCCACTGAAGCTTTCTTT
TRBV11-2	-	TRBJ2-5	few	CASSLGGGYQETQYF	TGTGCCAGCAGCTTAGGTGGAGGGTACCAAGAGACCCAGTACTTC
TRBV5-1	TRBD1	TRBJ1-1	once	CASSPGQGKGNTEAFF	TGCGCCAGCAGCCCCGGACAGGGGAAGGGAAACACTGAAGCTTTCTTT
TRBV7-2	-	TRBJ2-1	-	CASSLEGASYNEQFF	TGTGCCAGCAGCCTGGAGGGGGCTTCCTACAATGAGCAGTTCTTC
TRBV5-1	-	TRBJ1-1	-	CASSLVANTEAFF	TGCGCCAGCAGCTTGGTCGCGAACACTGAAGCTTTCTTT
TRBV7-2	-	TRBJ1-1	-	CASSPNPGTTEAFF	TGTGCCAGCAGCCCTAACCCCGGGACGACTGAAGCTTTCTTT
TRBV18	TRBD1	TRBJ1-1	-	CASSRNRDSYTEAFF	TGTGCCAGCTCACGTAACCGGGACAGCTACACTGAAGCTTTCTTT
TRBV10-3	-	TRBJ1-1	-	CAISRNLNTEAFF	TGTGCCATCAGTAGAAACTTGAACACTGAAGCTTTCTTT
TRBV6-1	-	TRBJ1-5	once	CASSARTGNQPQHF	TGTGCCAGCAGTGCCCGGACAGGCAATCAGCCCCAGCATTTT
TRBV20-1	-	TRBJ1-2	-	CSASGQTGYTF	TGCAGTGCTAGTGGCCAGACTGGCTACACCTTC
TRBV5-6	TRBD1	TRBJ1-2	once	CASSYRPGGDYGYTF	TGTGCCAGCAGCTACAGGCCAGGGGGAGACTATGGCTACACCTTC
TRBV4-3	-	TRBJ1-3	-	CASSYGQLSGNTIYF	TGCGCCAGCAGCTACGGACAGTTATCTGGAAACACCATATATTTT
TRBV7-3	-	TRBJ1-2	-	CASSLGPGDYGYTF	TGTGCCAGCAGCTTAGGGCCCGGAGACTATGGCTACACCTTC
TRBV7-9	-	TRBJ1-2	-	CASSLVEQLGYTF	TGTGCCAGCAGCTTAGTTGAGCAACTCGGCTACACCTTC
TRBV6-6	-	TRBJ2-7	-	CASSYVRNTEQYF	TGTGCCAGCAGTTACGTTCGGAACACGGAGCAGTACTTC